This T cell receptor (beta chain) is from a study of CD8+CD57+ T cells in acquired aplastic anemia. The overall study: Yields of DNA that came from sorted CD4+ and CD8+ cells averaged about 3.3 ug. There were about 10.8 million reads, on average, for CD4+ cells from healthy donors.

The CDR3 runs 13 residues. V lost 3 bases, J lost 5 bases, and 10 bases lay in between. The germline CDR1 and CDR2 sequences are LNHNV and YYDKDF (reference sequence). Study observations and caveats: Patients and controls were not found to differ significantly in CD8+ Simpson's diversity. Around 29 shared CD8+ CDR3s appeared highly expressed within patients' immunodominant clones.

The template for TCR beta VDJ and CDR3 sequence profiling was genomic DNA. TCRdb used MiXCR to reprocess the reads, holding one entry per CDR3 protein. There are fewer than 250,000 distinct CDR3 sequences in the sample; approximately 50% occur only once, and 15% to 20% lies in the top ten. About this clonotype itself: Its antigen remains unidentified.

The chain carries TRBV15 and TRBJ1-2, with D maybe TRBD1 (5 bases). This TCR was recovered from a human donor in good health, serving as a control. The sample comprised sorted CD4+, CD8+, or CD8+CD57+ T cells (not recorded which) from PBMCs. The CDR3 sequence: CATSSDRLYGYTF. CDR3 coding DNA: TGTGCCACCAGCAGCGACAGATTATATGGCTACACCTTC.